This T cell receptor beta chain was recovered during a study of identical twins. Study conclusions and caveats: Abundant cord blood beta clonotypes carried fewer insertions; memory repertoires showed none. Cross-sectional statistical analysis, not tracking of the same donors, underpinned the conclusions.

TCRdb analysed the 5' RACE reads with MiXCR anew, one entry per CDR3 protein. The sample records hundreds of thousands of distinct CDR3 sequences, over 15% being singletons. Deletions cut 3 bases from V and 3 bases from J, with 6 bases between. CDR3 size: 12 residues. As regards this clonotype: Antigen specificity is unknown.

These data are also associated with another study on T cells expressing NK-cell markers. That work contributes: Repertoires of TCR beta were obtained from T cells sorted as CD3+CD56+NKG2C+, CD3+CD56+NKG2C- and CD3+CD56-NKG2C+. In the group of eight sequenced donors, seven were HCMV-seropositive and one was seronegative.

This sequence joins TRBV12-3 or TRBV12-4 and TRBJ2-7; D is ambiguous. The sequence came from a woman in her late teens or twenties in good health. Sequencing used PBMCs. The chain's CDR3 is CASSFQCYEQYF. The CDR3 DNA reads TGTGCCAGCAGTTTTCAATGCTACGAGCAGTACTTC.